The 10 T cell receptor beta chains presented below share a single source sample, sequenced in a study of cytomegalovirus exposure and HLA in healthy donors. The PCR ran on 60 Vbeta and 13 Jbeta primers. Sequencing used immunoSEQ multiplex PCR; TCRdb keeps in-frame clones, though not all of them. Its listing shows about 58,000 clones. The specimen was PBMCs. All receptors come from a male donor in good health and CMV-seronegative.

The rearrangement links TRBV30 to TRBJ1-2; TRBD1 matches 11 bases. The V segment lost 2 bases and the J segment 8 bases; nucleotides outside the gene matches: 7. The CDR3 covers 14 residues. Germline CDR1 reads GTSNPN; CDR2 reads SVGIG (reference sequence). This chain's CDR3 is CAWSTGQGAPGYTF. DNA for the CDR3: TGTGCCTGGAGTACCGGACAGGGGGCGCCGGGCTACACCTTC.

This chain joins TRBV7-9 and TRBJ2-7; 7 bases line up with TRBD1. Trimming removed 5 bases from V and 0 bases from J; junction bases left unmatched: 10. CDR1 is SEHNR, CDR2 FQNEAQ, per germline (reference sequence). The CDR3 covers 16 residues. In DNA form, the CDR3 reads TGTGCCAGCAGCCCTAGGACAGGCGATAGCTCCTACGAGCAGTACTTC. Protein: CASSPRTGDSSYEQYF.

CDR3 DNA: TGTGCCAGCAGTGACTGGCGACTGGGGGGAGAGACCCAGTACTTC. Encoded protein: CASSDWRLGGETQYF. The genes are TRBV2 and TRBJ2-5, with D tentatively TRBD2 (6 bases). Per the germline V gene, CDR1 is SNHLY and CDR2 is FYNNEI. The CDR3 is 15 amino acids. Trimming cost V 3 bases and J 4 bases, with 15 bases left between them.

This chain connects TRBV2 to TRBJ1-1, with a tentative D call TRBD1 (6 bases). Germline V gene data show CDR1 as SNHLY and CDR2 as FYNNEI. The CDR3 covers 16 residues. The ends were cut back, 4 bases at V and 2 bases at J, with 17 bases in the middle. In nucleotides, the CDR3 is TGTGCCAGCAGTGCCGCTGGGGCAGGGGTTAACACTGAAGCTTTCTTT. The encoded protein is CASSAAGAGVNTEAFF.

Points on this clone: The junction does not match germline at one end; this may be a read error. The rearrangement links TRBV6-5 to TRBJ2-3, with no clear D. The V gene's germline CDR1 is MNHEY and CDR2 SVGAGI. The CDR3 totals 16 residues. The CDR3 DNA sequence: TGTGCCAGCAGTTCCCAAGACTCGAGTAACGGAGATAAGCAGTATTTT. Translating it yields CASSSQDSSNGDKQYF.

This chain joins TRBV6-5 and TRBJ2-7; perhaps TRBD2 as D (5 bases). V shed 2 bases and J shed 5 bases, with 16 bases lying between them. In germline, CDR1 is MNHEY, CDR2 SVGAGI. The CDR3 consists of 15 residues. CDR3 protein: CASSYRSPGSDEQYF. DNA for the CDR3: TGTGCCAGCAGTTACCGTTCACCGGGGTCGGACGAGCAGTACTTC.

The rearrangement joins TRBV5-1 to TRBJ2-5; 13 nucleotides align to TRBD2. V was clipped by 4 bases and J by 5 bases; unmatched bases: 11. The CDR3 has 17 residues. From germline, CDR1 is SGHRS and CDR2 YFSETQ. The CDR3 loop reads CASSVGLAGSPRETQYF. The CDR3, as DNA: TGCGCCAGCAGCGTGGGACTAGCGGGATCGCCGCGGGAGACCCAGTACTTC.

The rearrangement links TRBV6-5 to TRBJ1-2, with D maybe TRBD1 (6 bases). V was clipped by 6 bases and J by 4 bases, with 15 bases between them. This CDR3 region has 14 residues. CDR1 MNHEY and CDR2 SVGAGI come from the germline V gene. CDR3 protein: CASRRQQGAYGYTF. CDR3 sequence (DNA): TGTGCCAGCAGACGTCAACAGGGTGCCTATGGCTACACCTTC.

The CDR3 DNA follows: TGTGCCAGCAGCTTAGAGAGGAACACTGAAGCTTTCTTT. This translates into CASSLERNTEAFF. The chain is built from TRBV7-2 and TRBJ1-1; D is uncertain. Germline lookup yields CDR1 SGHTA and CDR2 FQGNSA. Trimming cost V 1 base and J 1 base, with 4 bases left between them. The CDR3 is 13 residues long.

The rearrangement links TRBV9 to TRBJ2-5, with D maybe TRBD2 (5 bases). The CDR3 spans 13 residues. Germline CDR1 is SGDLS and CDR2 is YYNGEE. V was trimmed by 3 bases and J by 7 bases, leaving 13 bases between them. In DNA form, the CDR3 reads TGTGCCAGCAGCGCCCAACCCGAGGGGACCCAGTACTTC. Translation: CASSAQPEGTQYF.